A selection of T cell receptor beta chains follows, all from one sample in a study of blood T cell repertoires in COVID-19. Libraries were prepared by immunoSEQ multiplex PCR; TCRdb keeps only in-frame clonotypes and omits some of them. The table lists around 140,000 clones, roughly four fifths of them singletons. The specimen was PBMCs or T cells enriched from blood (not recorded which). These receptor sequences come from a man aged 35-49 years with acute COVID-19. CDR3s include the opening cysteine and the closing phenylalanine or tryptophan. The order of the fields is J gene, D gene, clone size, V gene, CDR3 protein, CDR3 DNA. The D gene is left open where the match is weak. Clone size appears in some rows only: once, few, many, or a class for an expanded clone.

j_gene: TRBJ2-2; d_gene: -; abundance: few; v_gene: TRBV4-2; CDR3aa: CASSQAGSESNTGELFF; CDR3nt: TGTGCCAGCAGCCAAGCGGGAAGCGAATCGAACACCGGGGAGCTGTTTTTT
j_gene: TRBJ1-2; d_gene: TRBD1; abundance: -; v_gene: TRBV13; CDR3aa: CASSPLQDRGYGYTF; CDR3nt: TGTGCCAGCAGCCCCCTTCAGGACAGGGGGTATGGCTACACCTTC
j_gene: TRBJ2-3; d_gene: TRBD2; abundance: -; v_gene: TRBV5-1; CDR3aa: CASSLASGVNTDTQYF; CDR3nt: TGCGCCAGCAGCTTGGCTAGCGGGGTTAACACAGATACGCAGTATTTT
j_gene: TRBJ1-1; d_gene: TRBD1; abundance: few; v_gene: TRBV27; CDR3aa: CASSLRQGPAATEAFF; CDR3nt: TGTGCCAGCAGTTTGCGACAGGGTCCGGCTGCCACTGAAGCTTTCTTT
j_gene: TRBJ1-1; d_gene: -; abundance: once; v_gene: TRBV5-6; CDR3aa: CASSLPGRSNEAFF; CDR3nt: TGTGCCAGCAGCTTGCCTGGCAGGTCTAATGAAGCTTTCTTT
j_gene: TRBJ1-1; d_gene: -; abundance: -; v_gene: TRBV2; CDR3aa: CASGGGFNTEAFF; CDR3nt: TGTGCCAGCGGCGGGGGTTTTAACACTGAAGCTTTCTTT
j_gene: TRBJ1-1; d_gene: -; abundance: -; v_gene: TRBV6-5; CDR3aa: CASRTVNTEAFF; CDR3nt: TGTGCCAGCAGGACAGTGAACACTGAAGCTTTCTTT
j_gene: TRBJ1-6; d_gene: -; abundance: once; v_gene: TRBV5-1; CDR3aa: CASSSGTPNSPLHF; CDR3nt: TGCGCCAGCAGCTCCGGGACACCCAATTCACCCCTCCACTTT
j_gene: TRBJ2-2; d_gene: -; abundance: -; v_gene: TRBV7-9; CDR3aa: CASSLGGANTGELFF; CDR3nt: TGTGCCAGCAGCTTAGGAGGCGCCAACACCGGGGAGCTGTTTTTT
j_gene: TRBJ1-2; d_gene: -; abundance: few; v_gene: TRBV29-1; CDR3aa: CSVPFAGGNYGYTF; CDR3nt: TGCAGCGTTCCATTCGCGGGGGGTAACTATGGCTACACCTTC
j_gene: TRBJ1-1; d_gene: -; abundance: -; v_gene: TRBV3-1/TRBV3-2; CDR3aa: CASSQWGGGITEAFF; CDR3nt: TGTGCCAGCAGCCAATGGGGTGGAGGGATCACTGAAGCTTTCTTT
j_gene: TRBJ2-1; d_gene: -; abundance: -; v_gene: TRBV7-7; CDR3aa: CASSLTAPPGDEQFF; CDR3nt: TGTGCTAGCAGCTTAACGGCCCCCCCTGGAGATGAGCAGTTCTTC
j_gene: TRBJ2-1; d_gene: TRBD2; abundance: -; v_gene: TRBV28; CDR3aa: CASSPSLAENEQFF; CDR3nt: TGTGCCAGCAGCCCCTCACTAGCGGAAAATGAGCAGTTCTTC
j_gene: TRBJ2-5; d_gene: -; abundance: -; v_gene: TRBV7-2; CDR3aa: CASTPDSPETQYF; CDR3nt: TGTGCCAGCACCCCTGACAGTCCGGAGACCCAGTACTTC
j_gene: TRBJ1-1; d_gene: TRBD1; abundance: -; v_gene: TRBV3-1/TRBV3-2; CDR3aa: CASSLQGATEAFF; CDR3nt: TGTGCCAGCAGCCTTCAGGGGGCAACTGAAGCTTTCTTT
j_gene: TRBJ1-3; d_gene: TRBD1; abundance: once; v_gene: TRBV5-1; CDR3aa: CASSPQGAGNTIYF; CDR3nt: TGCGCCAGCAGCCCACAGGGGGCCGGAAACACCATATATTTT
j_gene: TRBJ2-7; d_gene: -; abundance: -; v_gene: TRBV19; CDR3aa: CASSIVRTGTYEQYF; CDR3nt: TGTGCCAGTAGTATAGTAAGAACAGGGACCTACGAGCAGTACTTC
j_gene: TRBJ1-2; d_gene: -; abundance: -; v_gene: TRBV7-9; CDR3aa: CASSSGSYGYTF; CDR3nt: TGTGCCAGCAGCTCCGGTAGCTATGGCTACACCTTC
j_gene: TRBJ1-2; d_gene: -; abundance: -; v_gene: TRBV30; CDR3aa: CAWGTTGTGYTF; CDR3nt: TGTGCCTGGGGGACCACAGGGACCGGCTACACCTTC
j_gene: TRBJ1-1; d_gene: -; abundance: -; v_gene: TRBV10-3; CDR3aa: CAISEGRGNTEAFF; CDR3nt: TGTGCCATCAGTGAGGGCAGGGGGAACACTGAAGCTTTCTTT
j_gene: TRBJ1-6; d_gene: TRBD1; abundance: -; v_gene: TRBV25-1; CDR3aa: CASSEWNRGGSPLHF; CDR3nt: TGTGCCAGCAGTGAGTGGAACAGGGGAGGCTCACCCCTCCACTTT
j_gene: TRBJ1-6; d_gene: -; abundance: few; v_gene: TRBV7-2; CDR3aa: CASSLKPTDSPLHF; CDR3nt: TGTGCCAGCAGCTTAAAACCGACTGATTCACCCCTCCACTTT
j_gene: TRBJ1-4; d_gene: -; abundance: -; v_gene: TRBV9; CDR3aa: CASSVMPSTGEKLFF; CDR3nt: TGTGCCAGCAGCGTTATGCCCTCGACAGGAGAAAAACTGTTTTTT
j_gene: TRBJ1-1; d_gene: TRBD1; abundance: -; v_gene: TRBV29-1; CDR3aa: CSVDEDRAGTEAFF; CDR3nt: TGCAGCGTTGACGAGGACAGGGCGGGCACTGAAGCTTTCTTT
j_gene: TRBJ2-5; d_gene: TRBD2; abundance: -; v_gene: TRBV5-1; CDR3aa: CASKPRGTSGTRIQETQYF; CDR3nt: TGCGCCAGCAAACCTCGCGGGACTAGCGGAACCCGAATCCAAGAGACCCAGTACTTC
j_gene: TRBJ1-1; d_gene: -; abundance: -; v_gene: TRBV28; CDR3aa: CASTEGSTNTEAFF; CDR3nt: TGTGCCAGCACTGAGGGAAGTACGAACACTGAAGCTTTCTTT
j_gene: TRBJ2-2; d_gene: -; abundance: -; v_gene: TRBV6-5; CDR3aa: CASSRLGGRAGELFF; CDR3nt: TGTGCCAGCAGTCGCCTCGGGGGGCGGGCCGGGGAGCTGTTTTTT
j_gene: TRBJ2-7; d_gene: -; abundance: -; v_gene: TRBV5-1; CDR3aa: CASSSNKQGEQYF; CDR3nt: TGCGCCAGCAGCTCGAATAAACAGGGCGAGCAGTACTTC
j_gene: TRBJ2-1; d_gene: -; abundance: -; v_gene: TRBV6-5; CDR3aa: CASRMGGDYNEQFF; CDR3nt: TGTGCCAGCAGAATGGGCGGGGATTACAATGAGCAGTTCTTC
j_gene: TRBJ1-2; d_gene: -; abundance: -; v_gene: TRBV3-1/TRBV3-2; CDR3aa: CASSQDRNYGYTF; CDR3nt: TGTGCCAGCAGCCAAGACCGTAACTATGGCTACACCTTC
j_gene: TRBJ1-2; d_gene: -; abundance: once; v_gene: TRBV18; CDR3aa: CASSQSSLGDYGYTF; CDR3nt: TGTGCCAGCTCACAAAGCAGCCTCGGGGACTATGGCTACACCTTC
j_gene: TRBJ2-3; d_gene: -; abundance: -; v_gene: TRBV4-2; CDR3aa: CASSSGLPTDTQYF; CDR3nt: TGTGCCAGCAGCTCAGGACTTCCCACAGATACGCAGTATTTT
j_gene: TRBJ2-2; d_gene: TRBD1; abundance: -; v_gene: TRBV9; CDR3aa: CASSVTGSNTGELFF; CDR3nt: TGTGCCAGCAGCGTGACAGGGTCGAACACCGGGGAGCTGTTTTTT
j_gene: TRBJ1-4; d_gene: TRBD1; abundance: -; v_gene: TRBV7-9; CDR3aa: CASIETGGEWEKLFF; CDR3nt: TGTGCCAGCATCGAAACAGGGGGCGAGTGGGAAAAACTGTTTTTT
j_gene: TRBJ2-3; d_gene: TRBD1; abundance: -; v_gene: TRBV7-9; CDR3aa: CASSLGTGSTDTQYF; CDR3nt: TGTGCCAGCAGCTTAGGGACAGGGTCCACAGATACGCAGTATTTT
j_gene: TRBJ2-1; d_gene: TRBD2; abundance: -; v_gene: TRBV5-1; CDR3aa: CASSSDSGSWSSYNEQFF; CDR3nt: TGCGCCAGCAGCTCGGATAGCGGGTCCTGGAGCTCCTACAATGAGCAGTTCTTC
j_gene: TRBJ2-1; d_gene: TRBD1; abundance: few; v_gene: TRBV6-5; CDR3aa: CASSPQGAPDRQFF; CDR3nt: TGTGCCAGCAGTCCTCAGGGGGCCCCTGACCGGCAGTTCTTC
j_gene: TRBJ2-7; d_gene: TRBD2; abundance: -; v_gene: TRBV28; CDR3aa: CASSFSSGSYEQYF; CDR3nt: TGTGCCAGCAGTTTTTCTAGCGGGAGTTACGAGCAGTACTTC
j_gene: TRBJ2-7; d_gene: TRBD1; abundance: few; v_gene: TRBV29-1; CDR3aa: CSVEKTAGGEQYF; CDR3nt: TGCAGCGTTGAAAAAACGGCAGGGGGAGAGCAGTACTTC
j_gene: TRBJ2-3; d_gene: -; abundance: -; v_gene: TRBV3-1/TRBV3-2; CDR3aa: CASSQDGGSGRSTDTQYF; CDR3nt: TGTGCCAGCAGCCAAGATGGAGGGTCCGGGCGGAGCACAGATACGCAGTATTTT
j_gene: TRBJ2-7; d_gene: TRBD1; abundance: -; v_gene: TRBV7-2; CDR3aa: CASSPLSGTGATYEQYF; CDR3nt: TGTGCCAGCAGCCCCCTGTCCGGGACAGGCGCTACATACGAGCAGTACTTC
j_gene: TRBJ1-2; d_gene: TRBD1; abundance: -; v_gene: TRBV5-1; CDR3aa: CASSLGQGPILYTF; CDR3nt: TGCGCCAGCAGCCTGGGACAGGGCCCCATCCTTTACACCTTC
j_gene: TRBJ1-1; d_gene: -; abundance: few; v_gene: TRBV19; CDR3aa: CASRGGNKGSNTEAFF; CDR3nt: TGTGCCAGTAGGGGGGGAAATAAGGGGTCGAACACTGAAGCTTTCTTT
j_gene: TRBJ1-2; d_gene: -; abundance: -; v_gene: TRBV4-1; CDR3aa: CASSQDAGGYGYTF; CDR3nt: TGCGCCAGCAGCCAAGACGCGGGAGGCTATGGCTACACCTTC
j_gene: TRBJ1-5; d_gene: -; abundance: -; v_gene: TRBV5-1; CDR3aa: CASSLAGGFNQPQHF; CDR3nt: TGCGCCAGCAGCTTGGCCGGAGGGTTCAATCAGCCCCAGCATTTT
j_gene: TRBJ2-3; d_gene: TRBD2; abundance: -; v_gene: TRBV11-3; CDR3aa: CASSLGGGATDTQYF; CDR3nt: TGTGCCAGCAGCTTAGGCGGGGGGGCCACAGATACGCAGTATTTT
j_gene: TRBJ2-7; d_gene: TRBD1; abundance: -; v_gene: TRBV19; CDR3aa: CASSGPGQGGEQYF; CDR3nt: TGTGCCAGTAGTGGACCGGGACAGGGAGGCGAGCAGTACTTC
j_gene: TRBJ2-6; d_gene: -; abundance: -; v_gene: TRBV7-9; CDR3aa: CASSSTETGANVLTF; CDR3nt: TGTGCCAGCAGCTCCACAGAAACTGGGGCCAACGTCCTGACTTTC
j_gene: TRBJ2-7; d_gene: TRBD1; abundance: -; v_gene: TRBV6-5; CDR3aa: CASSYSPGTGTYEQYF; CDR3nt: TGTGCCAGCAGTTACTCTCCCGGGACAGGGACCTACGAGCAGTACTTC